What follows are 30 T cell receptor beta chains derived from one specimen sequenced in a study of T cell repertoires in cytomegalovirus infection. TCRdb fed the reads into MiXCR, producing one record per CDR3 protein. Seen here are 120,000 to 150,000 distinct CDR3 sequences, under 8.5% observed once, and the top ten hold about a sixth. The source material was PBMCs. These receptors came from a human donor in good health (CMV status not recorded). Some clones in this sample may be carry-over from other donors' samples.

This clonotype was counted a few times. The chain carries TRBV19 and TRBJ2-7; D call uncertain. The germline V gene encodes CDR1 LNHDA and CDR2 SQIVND (reference sequence). This CDR3 comprises 16 residues. V lost 5 bases and J lost 0, with 17 bases in between. The CDR3 DNA sequence: TGTGCCAGTAGTCCCTCGGTCCAAACCTTCTCCTACGAGCAGTACTTC. Translated: CASSPSVQTFSYEQYF.

The chain links TRBV18 to TRBJ2-5, with D possibly being TRBD1 or TRBD2 (6 bases each). Germline loops: CDR1 KGHSH, CDR2 LQKENI. The CDR3 sequence is 18 residues long. The V and J ends lost 4 bases and 0 bases respectively, with 21 bases between them. As DNA, the CDR3 is TGTGCCAGCTCACGTAATACCGGGGGCAGCCGGGACCAAGAGACCCAGTACTTC. This sequence encodes CASSRNTGGSRDQETQYF. Supplemented by reference TRBV18 and TRBJ2-5, the full variable domain reads NAGVMQNPRHLVRRRGQEARLRCSPMKGHSHVYWYRQLPEEGLKFMVYLQKENIIDESGMPKERFSAEFPKEGPSILRIQQVVRGDSAAYFCASSRNTGGSRDQETQYFGPGTRLLVL.

This clonotype was recorded a few times. The chain joins TRBV10-3 to TRBJ1-5; a weak D match, TRBD1 (6 bases). The CDR3 runs 14 residues. The germline V gene encodes CDR1 ENHRY and CDR2 SYGVKD. Trimming shortened V by 4 bases and J by 9 bases, and 16 bases separated the two germline ends. The CDR3 sequence: CAISGDMGSAPQHF. The CDR3 nucleotides read TGTGCCATCAGTGGGGACATGGGGTCGGCGCCCCAGCATTTT.

This chain joins TRBV6-2 or TRBV6-3 and TRBJ2-2; D ambiguous. Trimming shortened V by 8 bases and J by 5 bases, and 15 bases separated the two germline ends. This CDR3 region has 14 residues. Per germline, CDR1 MNHEY and CDR2 SVGEGT. CDR3 coding DNA: TGTGCCAGCGAGGACGCGCAGATAACCGGGGAGCTGTTTTTT. This codes for CASEDAQITGELFF.

The chain joins TRBV10-3 to TRBJ1-4; TRBD1 might be the D (5 bases). CDR1 and CDR2 from the germline V gene are ENHRY and SYGVKD. The CDR3 is made up of 13 amino acids. The V end lost 6 bases, the J end lost 8 bases, and 13 bases lay between the germline ends. CDR3 sequence (DNA): TGTGCCATCAGGAAGGGACCGGGGGAAAAACTGTTTTTT. The encoded protein is CAIRKGPGEKLFF.

At least ten counts were recorded for this clonotype. The rearrangement uses TRBV7-8 and TRBJ1-1; D unresolved. The germline V and J ends were trimmed by 1 base and 1 base, with 7 bases remaining between them. Per germline, CDR1 SGHVS and CDR2 FQNEAQ. The CDR3 covers 14 residues. The CDR3, as DNA: TGTGCCAGCAGCTTAGGCGGATGGAACACTGAAGCTTTCTTT. Translated: CASSLGGWNTEAFF.

This clonotype was detected ten times or more. V and J are TRBV5-5 and TRBJ2-1; 12 bases line up with TRBD1. In germline, CDR1 is SGHKS, CDR2 YYEKEE (reference sequence). The J segment lost 8 bases and the V segment lost 4 bases, leaving 7 bases of the junction unmatched. This CDR3 is 15 amino acids long. The CDR3 DNA follows: TGTGCCAGCAGCCTCCGGGACAGGGGGCTCCATGAGCAGTTCTTC. Translating it yields CASSLRDRGLHEQFF.

The rearrangement joins TRBV7-9 to TRBJ2-1, with 11 bases aligning to TRBD2. Germline CDR1 and CDR2: SEHNR and FQNEAQ (reference sequence). The CDR3 runs 16 residues. The junction had 7 bases not matched to a gene; V was cut back by 5 bases and J by 4 bases. CDR3 bases: TGTGCCAGCAGCGACATTAGCGGGGGGGCTTACAATGAGCAGTTCTTC. Its protein is CASSDISGGAYNEQFF.

Ten or more counts support this clonotype. This chain links TRBV7-2 with TRBJ2-7, with 12 bases aligning to TRBD1. With V trimmed by 4 bases and J by 2 bases, 3 bases remained unmatched. Germline loops: CDR1 SGHTA, CDR2 FQGNSA. CDR3 length equals 15 residues. The CDR3 region is CASSWGTGGTYEQYF. The CDR3 DNA sequence: TGTGCCAGCAGCTGGGGGACAGGGGGCACCTACGAGCAGTACTTC.

This clonotype came up many times. CDR3 DNA sequence: TGTGCCAGCAGTGGATTACCGGGACAGGGCACCACTGAAGCTTTCTTT. It codes for CASSGLPGQGTTEAFF. This chain joins TRBV6-1 and TRBJ1-1, with 9 bases aligning to TRBD1. CDR1 is MNHNS and CDR2 is SASEGT in the germline V gene. This CDR3 spans 16 amino acids. Trimming took 4 bases from V and 4 from J; bases not matched to a gene: 10.

The sample holds many counts of this clonotype. J is TRBJ2-3 and V is TRBV7-2; 7 bases fit TRBD1. This CDR3 has 16 amino acids. Germline V gene lookup returns CDR1 SGHTA and CDR2 FQGNSA. Germline trimming cut 1 base from V and 5 bases from J; bases unmatched to any gene: 9. In DNA form, the CDR3 reads TGTGCCAGCAGCTTAGTAGGGGGCCATGGAGAAGATACGCAGTATTTT. This codes for CASSLVGGHGEDTQYF.

The table lists this clonotype with a few counts. The chain has TRBV7-2 and TRBJ2-3; possible D gene TRBD1, 5 bases. V gave up 3 bases and J gave up 4 bases, with 8 bases separating them. The CDR3 has 13 residues. Germline CDR1 SGHTA, CDR2 FQGNSA. The CDR3 DNA reads as TGTGCCAGCAGCTTCAGGGAAGCAGATACGCAGTATTTT. Translating it yields CASSFREADTQYF.

This clonotype was seen ten or more times. V and J are TRBV7-2 and TRBJ1-3; D is unclear. Germline CDR1 SGHTA, CDR2 FQGNSA. V was clipped by 3 bases and J by 7 bases, with 13 bases between them. This CDR3 spans 14 amino acids. The CDR3 reads CASSLYTPPNTIYF. In DNA form, the CDR3 reads TGTGCCAGCAGCTTGTACACGCCTCCCAACACCATATATTTT.

This clonotype appeared many times. V usage is TRBV28 and J usage is TRBJ1-3, with no clear D. The CDR3 is 14 residues long. V was trimmed by 5 bases and J by 0 bases, leaving 8 bases between them. CDR1 and CDR2 (germline): MDHEN, SYDVKM. CDR3 sequence (DNA): TGTGCCAGCAGTCGGGGTCCCTCTGGAAACACCATATATTTT. Its protein is CASSRGPSGNTIYF.

This clonotype has just a few counts. The V gene is TRBV5-1, the J gene TRBJ2-3; D call uncertain. V was cut by 2 bases and J by 7 bases, with 5 bases left in between. Germline values: CDR1 SGHRS, CDR2 YFSETQ. The CDR3 has 11 residues. DNA of the CDR3: TGCGCCAGCAGCTTTTCTCATACGCAGTATTTT. Its translation: CASSFSHTQYF.

This clonotype appeared a few times. The gene calls are TRBV7-6 and TRBJ1-6; no clear D. Germline V gene data show CDR1 as SGHVS and CDR2 as FNYEAQ. The CDR3 runs to 11 residues. The V end was cut by 3 bases, the J end by 6 bases, with 0 bases between. The CDR3 bases are TGTGCCAGCAGCTTTAATTCACCCCTCCACTTT. It codes for CASSFNSPLHF. Looking up the rest from reference TRBV7-6 and TRBJ1-6 gives the full variable domain: GAGVSQSPRYKVTKRGQDVALRCDPISGHVSLYWYRQALGQGPEFLTYFNYEAQQDKSGLPNDRFSAERPEGSISTLTIQRTEQRDSAMYRCASSFNSPLHFGNGTRLTVT.

This clonotype was counted at least ten times. This sequence joins TRBV5-1 and TRBJ1-6, with D maybe TRBD1 (5 bases). Trimming shortened V by 0 bases and J by 6 bases, and 10 bases separated the two germline ends. The CDR3 has 15 residues. CDR1 and CDR2 from the germline V gene are SGHRS and YFSETQ. The CDR3 sequence: CASSLAGAPNSPLHF. CDR3 DNA sequence: TGCGCCAGCAGCTTGGCCGGGGCCCCTAATTCACCCCTCCACTTT.

This clonotype was observed a handful of times. The genes are TRBV6-2 or TRBV6-3 and TRBJ1-2; D is uncertain. Looked up from germline, CDR1 is MNHEY and CDR2 is SVGEGT. This CDR3 has 11 amino acids. Trimming took off 8 bases at V and 8 bases at J, with 12 bases between the two ends. In DNA, the CDR3 is TGTGCCAGCGTGGATATCGGGGGCTACACCTTC. Protein sequence: CASVDIGGYTF.

The sample holds many counts of this clonotype. The V gene is TRBV7-2, the J gene TRBJ2-7; D perhaps matches TRBD1 (6 bases). The CDR3 loop spans 15 amino acids. Germline V lookup: CDR1 SGHTA, CDR2 FQGNSA. V gave up 5 bases and J gave up 0 bases, with 14 bases separating them. In DNA form, the CDR3 reads TGTGCCAGCAGCCGCACAGGGTTATCCTCCTACGAGCAGTACTTC. As protein: CASSRTGLSSYEQYF. Complete variable domain (other parts from reference TRBV7-2 and TRBJ2-7): GAGVSQSPSNKVTEKGKDVELRCDPISGHTALYWYRQSLGQGLEFLIYFQGNSAPDKSGLPSDRFSAERTGGSVSTLTIQRTQQEDSAVYLCASSRTGLSSYEQYFGPGTRLTVT.

This clonotype was recorded many times. V is TRBV7-2 and J is TRBJ1-2, with no clear D. The CDR3 loop spans 14 amino acids. V was clipped by 5 bases and J by 7 bases, with 17 bases between them. Germline CDR1 and CDR2: SGHTA and FQGNSA. The CDR3 DNA reads TGTGCCAGCAGCCTCCAGACCGCTACGGGTGGCTACACCTTC. It yields the protein CASSLQTATGGYTF.

This chain uses TRBV6-2 or TRBV6-3 with TRBJ1-2; 7 bases are a match to TRBD1. Germline V gene data show CDR1 as MNHEY and CDR2 as SVGEGT. The V segment lost 6 bases and the J segment 2 bases; nucleotides outside the gene matches: 6. CDR3 length: 14 amino acids. CDR3 DNA sequence: TGTGCCAGCAGAGGACCGGGACAGAACTATGGCTACACCTTC. Translating it yields CASRGPGQNYGYTF.

Many counts were recorded for this clonotype. The rearrangement links TRBV5-1 to TRBJ1-6; perhaps TRBD1 as D (5 bases). Germline CDR1 is SGHRS and CDR2 is YFSETQ. V was clipped by 4 bases and J by 8 bases, with 10 bases between them. The CDR3 has 13 amino acids. CDR3 coding DNA: TGCGCCAGCAGCATCCGAGGGGATTCACCCCTCCACTTT. It is translated as CASSIRGDSPLHF. The full variable domain, with the rest looked up from reference TRBV5-1 and TRBJ1-6, is KAGVTQTPRYLIKTRGQQVTLSCSPISGHRSVSWYQQTPGQGLQFLFEYFSETQRNKGNFPGRFSGRQFSNSRSEMNVSTLELGDSALYLCASSIRGDSPLHFGNGTRLTVT.

This clonotype has at least ten counts. This chain joins TRBV7-8 and TRBJ1-5, with 10 bases matching TRBD1. The CDR3 has 13 amino acids. CDR1 and CDR2 (germline): SGHVS, FQNEAQ. J was trimmed by 10 bases and V by 9 bases; bases with no gene match: 9. The CDR3 reads CASSGTGVSPQHF. Written as DNA, the CDR3 is TGTGCCAGTTCCGGGACAGGGGTCTCCCCCCAGCATTTT.

This clonotype was observed at least ten times. This chain connects TRBV7-8 to TRBJ2-5; the match to TRBD1 covers 8 bases. V lost 6 bases to trimming and J lost 4 bases; unmatched junction nucleotides: 7. CDR1 SGHVS and CDR2 FQNEAQ come from the germline V gene. This CDR3 has 14 residues. The CDR3 sequence: CASRGRGRLETQYF. The CDR3 nucleotides read TGTGCCAGCAGGGGCAGGGGGCGCTTAGAGACCCAGTACTTC.

This clonotype came up many times. V gene TRBV7-2 combines with J gene TRBJ2-3, with 15 nucleotides matching TRBD2. The CDR3 covers 16 residues. The germline gives CDR1 SGHTA, CDR2 FQGNSA. V was pared by 4 bases and J by 5 bases, with 4 bases of the junction left unmatched. CDR3 sequence (DNA): TGTGCCAGCAGCTGGACTAGCGGGGGGGCCCAAGATACGCAGTATTTT. Its translation: CASSWTSGGAQDTQYF.

This clonotype was observed many times. The chain couples TRBV27 to TRBJ1-1; 9 nucleotides agree with TRBD1. The CDR3 totals 15 residues. Unmatched junction bases numbered 15, after V lost 5 bases and J lost 11 bases. Germline V gives CDR1 MNHEY, CDR2 SMNVEV (reference sequence). Here the CDR3 reads CASSPTRRDRVRAFF. The CDR3 DNA reads TGTGCCAGCAGTCCCACCCGTCGGGACAGGGTGCGGGCTTTCTTT.

This clonotype has at least ten counts. This chain connects TRBV12-3 or TRBV12-4 to TRBJ2-2; D is possibly TRBD1 (7 bases). The V gene lost 5 bases and the J gene lost 8 bases, with 15 bases spanning the gap. This CDR3 spans 14 amino acids. The CDR3 sequence is CASSRTGLMGELFF. The CDR3 region has the DNA TGTGCCAGCAGTCGGACAGGACTAATGGGGGAGCTGTTTTTT.

The table lists this clonotype with many counts. The chain uses TRBV7-2 and TRBJ2-7; D could derive from TRBD1 or TRBD2 (6 bases each). Trimming pared 6 bases from V and 3 bases from J, leaving 18 bases between. Germline V gives CDR1 SGHTA, CDR2 FQGNSA. The CDR3 is 15 residues long. The CDR3 region has the DNA TGTGCCAGCAGGGAGGGGGGACTCAGCCTCTACGAGCAGTACTTC. It encodes CASREGGLSLYEQYF.

The V gene is TRBV5-5, the J gene TRBJ2-2, with D perhaps matching TRBD1 or TRBD2 (5 bases each). This CDR3 has 18 amino acids. In germline, CDR1 is SGHKS, CDR2 YYEKEE (reference sequence). Trimming pared 0 bases from V and 1 base from J, leaving 16 bases between. For the CDR3, the DNA is TGTGCCAGCAGCTTGGTGTGGGGGACCACACTGAACACCGGGGAGCTGTTTTTT. It yields the protein CASSLVWGTTLNTGELFF.

This clonotype has ten or more counts. This rearrangement joins TRBV7-9 to TRBJ2-4; possible D gene TRBD1, 6 bases. The CDR3 runs to 15 residues. Germline CDR1 is SEHNR and CDR2 is FQNEAQ (reference sequence). V was shortened by 4 bases and J by 0 bases, with 10 bases between the two germline ends. CDR3 sequence reads: CASSSLTGAKNIQYF. CDR3 nucleotides: TGTGCCAGCAGCTCCCTGACAGGAGCCAAAAACATTCAGTACTTC.